The clone carrying this TCR beta chain was detected a few times. Its specificity is unknown. Peripheral blood came from all dose cohorts at three timepoints. This record comes from a study of OX40 agonist ivuxolimab in advanced cancers. The repertoire was sequenced with immunoSEQ multiplex PCR; TCRdb's copy has only in-frame clones and lacks some. The sample holds under 75,000 clones, roughly nine tenths seen once. Findings and caveats of the study: CD4+ and CD8+ blood T cells expanded clonally by week 6 at 0.1 to 3.0 mg/kg. The investigators did not determine what antigen specificity the expanded peripheral T cells had.

The CDR3 has 14 amino acids. Looked up from germline, CDR1 is GTSNPN and CDR2 is SVGIG (reference sequence). The V gene lost 7 bases and the J gene lost 6 bases, with 18 bases spanning the gap. Specimen: CD4+ or CD8+ T cells sorted from blood, collected in a trial of the OX40 agonist ivuxolimab. The receptor's source is an adult with an advanced solid tumor such as melanoma, head and neck, liver or kidney cancer. The gene calls are TRBV30 and TRBJ1-4; the D gene is possibly TRBD1 (6 bases). The CDR3 region has the DNA TGTGCCTCGGCTAGGCGGGGGGGGCATGAAAAACTGTTTTTT. It specifies CASARRGGHEKLFF. The full variable domain, rest sourced from reference TRBV30 and TRBJ1-4, is SQTIHQWPATLVQPVGSPLSLECTVEGTSNPNLYWYRQAAGRGLQLLFYSVGIGQISSEVPQNLSASRPQDRQFILSSKKLLLSDSGFYLCASARRGGHEKLFFGSGTQLSVL.